This T cell receptor (beta chain) was sequenced in a study of blood T cells in healthy people across ages. General study points: Naive and antigen-experienced cells could not be conclusively compared, given unsorted PBMCs.

Germline CDR1 reads MNHNY; CDR2 reads SVGAGI (reference sequence). This CDR3 is 15 amino acids long. Isolation per sample recovered at least 6 million PBMCs. A remark on this clonotype: Its antigen is as yet unknown.

A second roughly 7 to 12 cycle PCR used barcoded and J-beta primers. A template-switch adaptor with 12 random nucleotides tagged each cDNA molecule. TCRdb passed the 5' RACE reads through MiXCR, listing each CDR3 protein once. The sample lists 600,000 to 650,000 distinct CDR3 sequences, roughly 58% occurring once. Sequenced material: blood. The sequence was obtained from a man aged 55 to 69 in good health. The chain couples TRBV6-6 to TRBJ2-4; TRBD2 matches 7 bases. The J call is uncertain, as TRBJ2-5 better fits the DNA end. DNA for the CDR3: TGTGCCAGCAGTTACTCGGGACTACTTAAAGAGACCCAGTACTTC. This encodes CASSYSGLLKETQYF.